This T cell receptor beta chain was sequenced for a study of shared clonotypes between healthy human individuals (dated by TCRdb to 2019 to 2021). Concerning the study at large: Three men and two women, aged 18 to 49 years, made up the cohort. Per donor, three plates each were used for CD4 naive and CD4 memory, two for CD8 naive, and one for CD8 memory. To estimate repertoire size and how much clonotype sharing occurs between individuals, the study deeply sequenced the blood TCR repertoires of about five healthy adults. To increase sequencing depth and limit assay-specific biases, TCR repertoire library preparation and sequencing were carried out by different laboratories using diverse techniques. Each donor's leukapheresis produced roughly between roughly 0.85 and 10 billion PBMCs.

CD8 naive samples were CD45RO-negative cells positively selected for CCR7, giving a CD45RA+CCR7+ population that excluded TemRA cells. Healthy HIV-negative adults with no recently reported acute infections or vaccinations were included as donors. All donors were Caucasian adults living in Nashville, Tennessee, USA. Blood was collected by leukapheresis, and PBMCs were isolated by Ficoll-Histopaque density gradient centrifugation and then cryopreserved in liquid nitrogen vapor phase. Analytical flow cytometry was used to check the purity and quantity of each magnetically sorted T cell population. Genomic DNA was isolated from each sorted fraction and quantified by UV absorbance on a Nanodrop 2000c. Overall study outcomes, separate from this receptor: Around 5.4% of naive CD4, 3.5% of naive CD8, approximately 2% of memory CD4, and less than 0.45% of memory CD8 clonotypes were shared across four donors. Incomplete sequencing was indicated by rarefaction of sorted-subset datasets, despite the large sequencing depth. Larger estimated clonotype richness was generally found for naive subsets than for memory subsets. The small number of donors limited the genetic and exposure-history diversity represented. Only blood was sampled, and tissue TCR repertoires likely differ from those in blood. Higher generation probabilities were observed for clonotypes shared by all four sorted-subset donors than for non-shared clonotypes. Pairwise subsampling indicated that sequencing depth was expected to affect the degree of clonotype sharing among donors.

TCR CDR3 regions were amplified from genomic DNA by multiplex PCR using the deep immunoSEQ assay. Extracted genomic DNA from each cell subset was spread evenly across all wells of several immunoSEQ 96-well plates, with each plate serving as a replicate. Each replicate PCR for sorted subsets received roughly 200 ng genomic DNA, equal to about 30,000 T cell genomes. Purified libraries were quantified with a Qubit 3.0 fluorometer, sized on a Bioanalyzer 2100, and re-quantified with the KAPA Library Quantification kit. Each immunoSEQ 96-well plate was sequenced on its own single-read 150-cycle Illumina NextSeq 550 flow cell. For the original study's pipeline: Because only junctional sequences without quality scores were contained in the immunoSEQ output, filtering matching that applied to full-length reads could not be performed. To assign V/J genes and CDR3, sequences were annotated against IMGT germline references using PyIR, a Python wrapper for IgBLAST v1.9. Any read was removed if the V/J assignment was weak (E-value above 1e-6), the CDR3 was missing, or the read contained stop codons, out-of-frame junctions, or ambiguous translated residues. A V3J clonotype was defined by an identical inferred V gene, J gene, and CDR3 amino acid sequence. The percentage overlap between two repertoires was calculated by dividing the number of shared unique clonotypes by the size of the smaller repertoire. RTK rarefaction, the Chao1 estimator, and Recon v2.1 estimates of unobserved clonotypes were used to assess repertoire richness. For all TCRbeta clonotypes obtained by the gDNA method from a few donors, generation probabilities were computed with OLGA. Imported from immuneACCESS, the table was reduced by TCRdb to in-frame sequences with V and J called. These copies leave out some clones; in studies compared against another copy, an unresolved V gene accounts for under half, and the cause of the remainder is not known. V, J and clone size are those of that table, while D and trimming were read from the DNA. This sample lists roughly 600,000 clones; roughly 98% were detected once. Clones ranked in the top ten supply approximately 0.3% of the sample.

With regard to this clone: What antigen it recognizes has not been identified. Base qualities are missing; no much larger clone stands one base away.

The V and J ends are trimmed by 8 bases and 4 bases, leaving 3 bases between them. The germline V gene provides CDR1 SQVTM and CDR2 ANQGSEA. CDR3 length: 8 amino acids, cysteine to phenylalanine. The retained sequence is limited to the CDR3, 24 bases, with the frame set at the first base. Input material: naive CD8+ T cells sorted from blood. The meaning of the sample's cell subset or site label: CD45RA+CCR7+. The rearrangement combines TRBV29-1 with TRBJ2-7, with no D gene named confidently. The TCR originated in a man aged 25-45 years in good health. The CDR3: CSLYEQYF. At the DNA level, the sequence is TGCAGCTTGTACGAGCAGTACTTC.